The rows below give T cell receptor beta chains drawn from one sample of a study of neoadjuvant anti-PD-1 for oral cavity cancer. Data came from immunoSEQ multiplex PCR; TCRdb stores just in-frame clones and leaves some out. The sample carries tens of thousands of clones, roughly three quarters recorded once. The sequencing here drew on PBMCs, taken before nivolumab (anti-PD-1) treatment. These receptors came from a person aged 35-79 years with oral cavity squamous cell carcinoma. CDR3s include the opening cysteine and the closing phenylalanine or tryptophan. Each record gives: V gene, D gene, clone size, J gene, CDR3 DNA, CDR3 protein. A D gene is named only where the DNA matches it firmly. The size of a clone is reported for some rows only, either as once, few or many, or as a class for expanded clones.

>TRBV11-2|TRBD1|-|TRBJ1-5
TGTGCCAGCAGCCCTCAGGGGGCCCGCGATCAGCCCCAGCATTTT
CASSPQGARDQPQHF
>TRBV7-8|-|-|TRBJ2-5
TGTGCCAGCAGCTCGGACATGTACCAAGAGACCCAGTACTTC
CASSSDMYQETQYF
>TRBV6-1|-|-|TRBJ2-7
TGTGCCAGCAGGAGGAGGGTCTACGAGCAGTACTTC
CASRRRVYEQYF
>TRBV1|-|-|TRBJ2-1
TGCACCAGCAGCCAAGATCAAGGGTCCCCCTACAATGAGCAGTTCTTC
CTSSQDQGSPYNEQFF
>TRBV11-2|-|-|TRBJ2-3
TGTGCCAGCAGCTCCCGAGTTCTGCGCGTAGCGGATACGCAGTATTTT
CASSSRVLRVADTQYF
>TRBV19|-|-|TRBJ2-7
TGTGCCAGTAGTGGACAGTATTCCTACGAGCAGTACTTC
CASSGQYSYEQYF
>TRBV30|-|-|TRBJ1-4
TGTGCCTGGGGTAAACCCCGATTGGGACTGTTTTTT
CAWGKPRLGLFF
>TRBV19|-|-|TRBJ2-3
TGTGCCAGTACCCCTCGCCTCGTAGAGGGAGATACGCAGTATTTT
CASTPRLVEGDTQYF
>TRBV18|-|-|TRBJ1-4
TGTGCCAGCTCCCCAGGGCTTAATGAAAAACTGTTTTTT
CASSPGLNEKLFF
>TRBV7-3|-|-|TRBJ1-1
TGTGCCAGCAGCAAAGGGGGAATGAACACTGAAGCTTTCTTT
CASSKGGMNTEAFF
>TRBV5-6|-|-|TRBJ2-5
TGTGCCAGCAGCTTGGTGGCAGGGTATGGCGAGACCCAGTACTTC
CASSLVAGYGETQYF
>TRBV19|TRBD1|-|TRBJ1-1
TGTGCCACTACACAGGGGGCAGTTAGGTCTGAAGCTTTCTTT
CATTQGAVRSEAFF
>TRBV5-1|-|-|TRBJ2-6
TGCGCCAGCAGCTTGGAAACCTTTGGGGCCAACGTCCTGACTTTC
CASSLETFGANVLTF
>TRBV7-2|TRBD1|-|TRBJ2-1
TGTGCCAGCAGCACCCGGGACAGGGGAAGGAACAATGAGCAGTTCTTC
CASSTRDRGRNNEQFF
>TRBV6-1|-|-|TRBJ2-1
TGTGCCAGCAGTGCTACGACGGGGACGTCGAATGAGCAGTTCTTC
CASSATTGTSNEQFF
>TRBV5-4|-|few|TRBJ1-2
TGTGCCAGCAGCTCGCAGTCGGGGGCGCTCTCCCGCTACACCTTC
CASSSQSGALSRYTF
>TRBV19|-|-|TRBJ1-1
TGTGCCAGTAGTTCTGTAGGGGCAGGGTACACTGAAGCTTTCTTT
CASSSVGAGYTEAFF
>TRBV19|-|-|TRBJ2-7
TGTGCCAGTAGTATCTCTCCTACCAACTACGAGCAGTACTTC
CASSISPTNYEQYF
>TRBV5-5|-|-|TRBJ2-5
TGTGCCAGCAGCTTGGGGCCCGGGCAGTCTGCGGTGACCCAGTACTTC
CASSLGPGQSAVTQYF
>TRBV9|-|-|TRBJ2-2
TGTGCCAGCAGCGCGGGGGAGGTCGGGCCACGGGCTTCCGGGGAGCTGTTTTTT
CASSAGEVGPRASGELFF
>TRBV11-2|-|-|TRBJ2-5
TGTGCCAGCAGCTTGGGAGTCCACAGGGCCCAAGAGACCCAGTACTTC
CASSLGVHRAQETQYF
>TRBV18|TRBD1|few|TRBJ2-7
TGTGCCAGCTCACCACGACAGGGGCGGAACGAGCAGTACTTC
CASSPRQGRNEQYF
>TRBV9|-|-|TRBJ1-1
TGTGCCAGCGTGCAGGGCCTGAACACTGAAGCTTTCTTT
CASVQGLNTEAFF
>TRBV9|-|-|TRBJ2-1
TGTGCCAGCACCACGTACGGCGGGGCTCTGAATGAGCAGTTCTTC
CASTTYGGALNEQFF
>TRBV6-6|-|-|TRBJ1-5
TGTGCCAGCAGGGGCAGGTTGGGTAGCAATCAGCCCCAGCATTTT
CASRGRLGSNQPQHF
>TRBV27|-|-|TRBJ1-2
TGTGCCAGCAGTTTAGGAGCAGGGTTATCCTCCTTAAACGATGGCTACACCTTC
CASSLGAGLSSLNDGYTF
>TRBV29-1|-|few|TRBJ2-5
TGCAGCGTCGACCGGGACGGAGGGACGGAAGAGACCCAGTACTTC
CSVDRDGGTEETQYF
>TRBV13|TRBD1|-|TRBJ1-2
TGTGCCAGCAGCTTCCGACAGGGAGGTGGCTACACCTTC
CASSFRQGGGYTF
>TRBV6-6|TRBD1|-|TRBJ1-2
TGTGCCAGCAGTTACATGGGACAGGGGGCTAACTATGGCTACACCTTC
CASSYMGQGANYGYTF
>TRBV11-2|-|-|TRBJ1-1
TGTGCCAGCAGCTCCTTTCTGGGGGGGACTGAAGCTTTCTTT
CASSSFLGGTEAFF
>TRBV10-3|-|-|TRBJ1-1
TGTGCCATCAGTGAAAGGACAGCCGACACTGAAGCTTTCTTT
CAISERTADTEAFF
>TRBV6-1|-|-|TRBJ1-2
TGTGCCAGCAGTGAAAGGCAGAATTGGAATACCCACTATGGCTACACCTTC
CASSERQNWNTHYGYTF
>TRBV30|TRBD1|-|TRBJ2-7
TGTGCCTGCATACGGGACAGGGGAGGCGAGCAGTACTTC
CACIRDRGGEQYF
>TRBV30|TRBD1|-|TRBJ1-2
TGTGCCTGGAGCGATGGGGCAGGGGGGTACTATGGCTACACCTTC
CAWSDGAGGYYGYTF
>TRBV11-3|TRBD1|few|TRBJ2-1
TGTGCCAGCACCAAAAGCGGACAGGGGATTAGGAATGAGCAGTTCTTC
CASTKSGQGIRNEQFF
>TRBV28|TRBD1|-|TRBJ1-2
TGTGCCAGCAGTTTCCATTTTGACAGGGGTGGCACCTTC
CASSFHFDRGGTF
>TRBV6-1|TRBD1|once|TRBJ1-1
TGTGCCAGCAGTGACCGAGACAGGGGCTTAGTAGCTTTCTTT
CASSDRDRGLVAFF
>TRBV5-4|-|-|TRBJ2-1
TGTGCCAGCAGCCGGGGTGGGGGTGCTCCCCGGGAGCAGTTCTTC
CASSRGGGAPREQFF
>TRBV19|-|-|TRBJ2-3
TGTGCCAGTAGTATGTCTGGGGGGATGACAGATACGCAGTATTTT
CASSMSGGMTDTQYF
>TRBV6-5|-|-|TRBJ2-3
TGTGCCACCCGATTGGGAAGGAAAGATACGCAGTATTTT
CATRLGRKDTQYF
>TRBV9|-|-|TRBJ2-2
TGTGCCAGCAGCGTAGAGCCCAGGTATACCGGGGAGCTGTTTTTT
CASSVEPRYTGELFF
>TRBV7-9|TRBD2|-|TRBJ2-1
TGTGCCAGCAGCTCCCAGGGCGGGAGCAAGTACAATGAGCAGTTCTTC
CASSSQGGSKYNEQFF
>TRBV11-2|-|-|TRBJ2-7
TGTGCCAGCAGCCTTCTATGGGACACATACGAGCAGTACTTC
CASSLLWDTYEQYF
>TRBV25-1|TRBD1|-|TRBJ1-4
TGTGCCAGCAGGGTCCAGGGGGCGAATGAAAAACTGTTTTTT
CASRVQGANEKLFF
>TRBV7-8|-|-|TRBJ2-1
TGTGCCAGCAGCTTGGCCTCGGCGGCTCATGAGCAGTTCTTC
CASSLASAAHEQFF
>TRBV5-1|-|once|TRBJ2-5
TGCGCCAGCAGCCCAGGACAGCTCCAAGAGACCCAGTACTTC
CASSPGQLQETQYF
>TRBV13|-|-|TRBJ1-4
TGTGCCAGCAGCCCAGGAGGGGTCACTAATGAAAAACTGTTTTTT
CASSPGGVTNEKLFF
>TRBV19|-|once|TRBJ1-2
TGTGCCAGTAGTTCCCGGACAGCGGGGGATGGCTACACCTTC
CASSSRTAGDGYTF
>TRBV19|TRBD1|-|TRBJ2-3
TGTGCCAGTAGTCCCCGGACAGGGGAGGTTCAGGAGACGCAGTATTTT
CASSPRTGEVQETQYF
>TRBV30|TRBD2|few|TRBJ2-1
TGTGCCTGGAGTGGCGACTTCCCAAGGGCTAGCGGGAGGGCCGGCGGCAATGAGCAGTTCTTC
CAWSGDFPRASGRAGGNEQFF
>TRBV6-5|TRBD2|-|TRBJ2-2
TGTGCCAGCAGTTACAGAAGCGGGAGCGGCACCGGGGAGCTGTTTTTT
CASSYRSGSGTGELFF
>TRBV19|-|few|TRBJ1-2
TGTGCCAGTAGTCCTCAAGGGACGGATTATGGCTACACCTTC
CASSPQGTDYGYTF
>TRBV5-4|TRBD2|-|TRBJ2-7
TGTGCCAGCAGCTTGGAAGGGACTAGAGCCTACGAGCAGTACTTC
CASSLEGTRAYEQYF
>TRBV7-2|-|few|TRBJ1-6
TGTGCCAGCAGCGCCCGACCTCATAGCGATTCACCCCTCCACTTT
CASSARPHSDSPLHF
>TRBV4-2|-|-|TRBJ1-4
TGTGCCAGCAGCCAAGATCCAGGCTTAAATGGTGAAAAACTGTTTTTT
CASSQDPGLNGEKLFF
>TRBV27|-|-|TRBJ2-3
TGTGCCAGCAGTTTGAGGAGGGCCCTCACAGATACGCAGTATTTT
CASSLRRALTDTQYF
>TRBV5-1|-|-|TRBJ2-1
TGCGCCAGCAGCGATATAGCTTGGTCGGATGAGCAGTTCTTC
CASSDIAWSDEQFF
>TRBV27|TRBD1|-|TRBJ2-1
TGTGCCAGCAGTTTAGGGGACAGCGTAGATGAGCAGTTCTTC
CASSLGDSVDEQFF
>TRBV19|-|few|TRBJ1-5
TGTGCCAGTAGTCCTCGAGGGGACCTTAGCAATCAGCCCCAGCATTTT
CASSPRGDLSNQPQHF
>TRBV18|-|-|TRBJ1-1
TGTGCCAGCTCACCAGTTCTCACTGAAGCTTTCTTT
CASSPVLTEAFF